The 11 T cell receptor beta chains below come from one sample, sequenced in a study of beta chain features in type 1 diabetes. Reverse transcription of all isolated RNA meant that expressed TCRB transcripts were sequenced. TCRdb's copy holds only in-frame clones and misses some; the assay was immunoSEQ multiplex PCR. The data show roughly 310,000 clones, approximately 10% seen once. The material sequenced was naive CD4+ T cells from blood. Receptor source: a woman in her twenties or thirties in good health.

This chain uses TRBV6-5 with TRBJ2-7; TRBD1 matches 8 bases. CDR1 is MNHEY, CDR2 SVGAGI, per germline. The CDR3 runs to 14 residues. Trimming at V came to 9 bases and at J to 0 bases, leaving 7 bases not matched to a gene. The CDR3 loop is CASFGQGSSYEQYF. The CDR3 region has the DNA TGTGCCAGTTTTGGACAGGGAAGCTCCTACGAGCAGTACTTC.

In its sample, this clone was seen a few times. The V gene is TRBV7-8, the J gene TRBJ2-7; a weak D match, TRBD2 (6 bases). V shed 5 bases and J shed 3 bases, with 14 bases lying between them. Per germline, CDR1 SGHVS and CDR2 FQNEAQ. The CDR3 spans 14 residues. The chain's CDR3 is CASSPRGSGYEQYF. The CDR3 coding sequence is TGTGCCAGCAGCCCTCGAGGTAGCGGCTACGAGCAGTACTTC.

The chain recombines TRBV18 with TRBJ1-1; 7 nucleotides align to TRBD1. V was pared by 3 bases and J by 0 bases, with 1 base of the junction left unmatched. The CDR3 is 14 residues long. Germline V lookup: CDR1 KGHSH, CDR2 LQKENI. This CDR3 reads CASSPTGVNTEAFF. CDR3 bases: TGTGCCAGCTCACCTACAGGGGTGAACACTGAAGCTTTCTTT.

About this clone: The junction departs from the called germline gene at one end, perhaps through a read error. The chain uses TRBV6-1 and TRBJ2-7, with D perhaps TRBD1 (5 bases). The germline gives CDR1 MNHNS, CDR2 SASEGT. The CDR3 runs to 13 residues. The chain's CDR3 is CATSLGASYEQYF. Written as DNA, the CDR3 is TGTGCCACCAGTCTAGGGGCCTCCTACGAGCAGTACTTC.

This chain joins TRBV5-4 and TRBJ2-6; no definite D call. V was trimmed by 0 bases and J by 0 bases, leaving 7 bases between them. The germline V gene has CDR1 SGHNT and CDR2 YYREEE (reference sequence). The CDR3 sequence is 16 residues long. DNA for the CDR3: TGTGCCAGCAGCTTGGGTGGCAGCTCTGGGGCCAACGTCCTGACTTTC. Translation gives CASSLGGSSGANVLTF.

The CDR3 protein is CASSLASGQRPYEQYF. As DNA, the CDR3 is TGTGCCAGCAGCTTGGCCTCGGGACAGCGCCCCTACGAGCAGTACTTC. The V and J genes are TRBV5-6 and TRBJ2-7; 7 bases agree with TRBD1. Germline V gene lookup returns CDR1 SGHDT and CDR2 YYEEEE. V was clipped by 0 bases and J by 2 bases; unmatched bases: 8. The CDR3 sequence is 16 residues long. The complete variable domain, with remaining parts taken from reference TRBV5-6 and TRBJ2-7, reads DAGVTQSPTHLIKTRGQQVTLRCSPKSGHDTVSWYQQALGQGPQFIFQYYEEEERQRGNFPDRFSGHQFPNYSSELNVNALLLGDSALYLCASSLASGQRPYEQYFGPGTRLTVT.

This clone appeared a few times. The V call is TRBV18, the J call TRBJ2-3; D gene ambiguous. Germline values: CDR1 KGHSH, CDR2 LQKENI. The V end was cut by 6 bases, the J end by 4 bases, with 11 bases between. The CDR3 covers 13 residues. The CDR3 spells CASSMSTADTQYF. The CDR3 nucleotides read TGTGCCAGCTCGATGAGTACCGCAGATACGCAGTATTTT. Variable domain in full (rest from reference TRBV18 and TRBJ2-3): NAGVMQNPRHLVRRRGQEARLRCSPMKGHSHVYWYRQLPEEGLKFMVYLQKENIIDESGMPKERFSAEFPKEGPSILRIQQVVRGDSAAYFCASSMSTADTQYFGPGTRLTVL.

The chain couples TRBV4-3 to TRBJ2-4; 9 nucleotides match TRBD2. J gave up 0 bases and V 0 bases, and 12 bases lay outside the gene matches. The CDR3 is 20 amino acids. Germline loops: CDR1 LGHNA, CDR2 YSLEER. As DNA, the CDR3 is TGCGCCAGCAGCCAAGATGTGAGCGGGAGGCCCATCAGAGCCAAAAACATTCAGTACTTC. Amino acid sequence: CASSQDVSGRPIRAKNIQYF.

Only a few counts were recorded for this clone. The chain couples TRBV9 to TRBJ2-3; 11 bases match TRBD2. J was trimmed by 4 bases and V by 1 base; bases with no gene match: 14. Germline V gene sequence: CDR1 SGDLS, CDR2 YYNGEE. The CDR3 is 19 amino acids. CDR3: CASSVSLAGEGSGPDTQYF. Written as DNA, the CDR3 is TGTGCCAGCAGCGTATCACTAGCGGGAGAGGGTTCAGGCCCAGATACGCAGTATTTT.

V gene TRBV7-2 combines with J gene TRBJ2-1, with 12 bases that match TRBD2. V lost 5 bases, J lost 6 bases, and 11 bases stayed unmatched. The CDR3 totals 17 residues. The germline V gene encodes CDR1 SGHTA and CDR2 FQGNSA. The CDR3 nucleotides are TGTGCCAGCAGCACCAGAACCGGGACTAGCGGGCTCAATGAGCAGTTCTTC. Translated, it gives CASSTRTGTSGLNEQFF.

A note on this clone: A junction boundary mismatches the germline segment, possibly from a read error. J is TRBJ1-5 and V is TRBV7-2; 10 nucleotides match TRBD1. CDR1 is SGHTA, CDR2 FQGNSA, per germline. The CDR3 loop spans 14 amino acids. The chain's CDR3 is CASSVTGGKQPQHF. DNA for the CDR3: TGTGCCAGCAGCGTGACAGGGGGCAAACAGCCCCAGCATTTT.